This entry features one T cell receptor (beta chain) sequence. Its antigen is not known. This specimen belongs to a study of shared clonotypes between healthy human individuals. Study-wide findings and caveats: All-four-donor shared clonotypes had higher generation probabilities than non-shared clonotypes did.

TCRdb's table, derived via immunoSEQ multiplex PCR, lists solely in-frame clones and lacks some. The sample gives approximately 640,000 clones, around 72% of which show up once; about 1.8% is in the top ten. CDR3 length equals 14 residues. Germline V gene sequence: CDR1 SEHNR, CDR2 FQNEAQ (reference sequence). The V end lost 3 bases, the J end lost 7 bases, and 13 bases lay between the germline ends. Specimen: memory CD4+ T cells sorted from blood. Subset here: CD45RA-negative fraction. The source is a woman in her twenties or thirties in good health. The chain employs TRBV7-9 and TRBJ1-5; no reliable D call. This CDR3 is CASSFEGSGQPQHF. In nucleotides, the CDR3 is TGTGCCAGCAGCTTCGAGGGATCGGGGCAGCCCCAGCATTTT.